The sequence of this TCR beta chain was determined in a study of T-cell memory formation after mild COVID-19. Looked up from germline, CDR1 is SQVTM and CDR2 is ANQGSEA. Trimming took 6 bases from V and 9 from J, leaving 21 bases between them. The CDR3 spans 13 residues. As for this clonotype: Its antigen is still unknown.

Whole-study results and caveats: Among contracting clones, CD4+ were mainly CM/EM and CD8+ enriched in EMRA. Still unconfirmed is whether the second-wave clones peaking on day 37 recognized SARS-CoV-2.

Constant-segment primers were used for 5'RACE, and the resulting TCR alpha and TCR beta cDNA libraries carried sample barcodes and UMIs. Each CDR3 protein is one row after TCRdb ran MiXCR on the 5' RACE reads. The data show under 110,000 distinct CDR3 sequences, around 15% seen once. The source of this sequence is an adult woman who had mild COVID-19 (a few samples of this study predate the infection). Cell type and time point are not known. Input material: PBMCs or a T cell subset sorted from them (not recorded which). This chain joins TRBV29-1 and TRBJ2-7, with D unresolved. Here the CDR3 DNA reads TGCAGCGTGAAGGATTACTGGGGTACGGTGCAGTACTTC. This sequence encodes CSVKDYWGTVQYF.